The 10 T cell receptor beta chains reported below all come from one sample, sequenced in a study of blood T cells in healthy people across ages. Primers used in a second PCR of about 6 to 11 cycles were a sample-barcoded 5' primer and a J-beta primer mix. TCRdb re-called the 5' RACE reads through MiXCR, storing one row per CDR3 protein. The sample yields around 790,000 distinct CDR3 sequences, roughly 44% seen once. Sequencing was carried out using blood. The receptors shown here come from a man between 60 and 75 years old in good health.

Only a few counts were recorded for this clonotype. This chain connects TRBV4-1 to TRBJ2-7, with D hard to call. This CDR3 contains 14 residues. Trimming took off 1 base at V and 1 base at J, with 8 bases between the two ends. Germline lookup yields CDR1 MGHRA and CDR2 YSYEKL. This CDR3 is CASSQGAKSYEQYF. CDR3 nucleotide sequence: TGCGCCAGCAGCCAAGGGGCTAAATCCTACGAGCAGTACTTC.

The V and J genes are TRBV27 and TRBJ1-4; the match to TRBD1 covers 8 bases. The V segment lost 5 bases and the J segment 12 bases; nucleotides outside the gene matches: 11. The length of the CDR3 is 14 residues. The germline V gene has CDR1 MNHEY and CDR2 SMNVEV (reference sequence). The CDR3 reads CASSLGTGWGELFF. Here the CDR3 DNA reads TGTGCCAGCAGTCTCGGGACAGGATGGGGAGAACTGTTTTTT.

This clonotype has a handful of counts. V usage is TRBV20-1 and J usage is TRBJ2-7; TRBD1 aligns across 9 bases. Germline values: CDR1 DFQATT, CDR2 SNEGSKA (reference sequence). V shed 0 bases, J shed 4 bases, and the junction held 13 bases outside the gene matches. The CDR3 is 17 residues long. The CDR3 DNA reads TGCAGTGCTAGAGATACAGGGGGCGTTTTTAATTCGTACGAGCAGTACTTC. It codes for CSARDTGGVFNSYEQYF.

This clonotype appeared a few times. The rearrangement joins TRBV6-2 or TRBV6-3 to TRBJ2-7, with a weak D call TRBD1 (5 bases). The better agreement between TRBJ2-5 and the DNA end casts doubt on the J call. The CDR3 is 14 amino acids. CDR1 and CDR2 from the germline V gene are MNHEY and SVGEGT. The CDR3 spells CASSYSGVRETQYF. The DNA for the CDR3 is TGTGCCAGCAGTTACTCAGGGGTCCGGGAGACCCAGTACTTC.

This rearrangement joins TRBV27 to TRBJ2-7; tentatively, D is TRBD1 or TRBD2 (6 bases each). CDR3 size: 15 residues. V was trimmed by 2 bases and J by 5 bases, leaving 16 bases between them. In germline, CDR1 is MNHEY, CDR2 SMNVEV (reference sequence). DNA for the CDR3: TGTGCCAGCAGTTTAATCCCGGGGGCAAACGACGAGCAGTACTTC. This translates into CASSLIPGANDEQYF.

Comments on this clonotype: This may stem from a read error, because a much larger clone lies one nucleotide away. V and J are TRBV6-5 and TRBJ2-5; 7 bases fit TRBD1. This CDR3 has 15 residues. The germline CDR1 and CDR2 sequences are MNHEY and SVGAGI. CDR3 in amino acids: CAGSPSGGTQETQYF. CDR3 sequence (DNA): TGTGCCGGCAGTCCGTCAGGGGGTACTCAAGAGACCCAGTACTTC.

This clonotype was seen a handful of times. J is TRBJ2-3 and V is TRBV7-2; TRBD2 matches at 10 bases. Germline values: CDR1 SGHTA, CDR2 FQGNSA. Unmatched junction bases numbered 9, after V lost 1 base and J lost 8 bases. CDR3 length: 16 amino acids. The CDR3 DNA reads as TGTGCCAGCAGCTTAGAGGCTAGCGGGGGATATGGTACGCAGTATTTT. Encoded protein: CASSLEASGGYGTQYF.

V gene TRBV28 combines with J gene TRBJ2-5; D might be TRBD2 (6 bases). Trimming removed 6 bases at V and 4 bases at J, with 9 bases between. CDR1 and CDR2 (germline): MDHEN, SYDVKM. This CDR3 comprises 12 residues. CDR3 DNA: TGTGCCAGCAGGCTGGAGGGAGAGACCCAGTACTTC. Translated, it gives CASRLEGETQYF.

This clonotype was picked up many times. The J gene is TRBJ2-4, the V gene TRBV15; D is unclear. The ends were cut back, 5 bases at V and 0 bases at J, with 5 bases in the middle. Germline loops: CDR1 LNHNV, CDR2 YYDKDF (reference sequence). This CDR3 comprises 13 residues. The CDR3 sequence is CATSREAKNIQYF. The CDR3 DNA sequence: TGTGCCACCAGCCGCGAAGCCAAAAACATTCAGTACTTC.

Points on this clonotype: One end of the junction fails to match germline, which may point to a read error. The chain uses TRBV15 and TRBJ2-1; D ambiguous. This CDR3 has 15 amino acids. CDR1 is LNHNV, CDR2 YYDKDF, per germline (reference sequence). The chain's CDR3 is CATSRGTGSYNERFF. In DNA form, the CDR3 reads TGTGCCACCAGCAGAGGGACGGGCTCCTACAATGAGCGGTTCTTC.